This record covers a single TCR beta chain. A quantity of roughly 0.5 to 1 ug RNA underwent reverse transcription using random hexamers. TCRdb processed the immunoSEQ multiplex PCR reads anew with MiXCR; each CDR3 protein has one entry. The table lists more than 200,000 distinct CDR3 sequences, 93% of them singletons. This record comes from a study of CD8 T cells in Susac syndrome. The V end lost 9 bases, the J end lost 3 bases, and 13 bases lay between the germline ends. The CDR3 runs to 13 residues. Germline loops: CDR1 KGHDR, CDR2 SFDVKD. The TCR was taken from a human donor with multiple sclerosis. Source material: CD4+ T cells from PBMCs. The chain has TRBV24-1 and TRBJ2-5, with D uncertain. As DNA, the CDR3 is TGTGCCACCGGAAGGGTGGATGAAGAGACCCAGTACTTC. This translates into CATGRVDEETQYF.